Presented here are 21 T cell receptor beta chains from one specimen sequenced in a study of T cell clones after liver transplantation. The protocol was immunoSEQ multiplex PCR, while the TCRdb copy is restricted to in-frame clones and leaves out a portion. Here the sample spans around 100,000 clones, under 90% being singletons. This specimen was CD4+ T cells from blood, taken approximately 50 months after liver transplant. The receptors derive from a human patient who received a liver transplant. Some of these T cells may belong to the graft donor.

The chain has TRBV2 and TRBJ2-3; the D is unclear. The CDR3 extends over 13 amino acids. Trimming took 7 bases from V and 2 from J, leaving 10 bases between them. Germline CDR1 reads SNHLY; CDR2 reads FYNNEI. The CDR3 region has the DNA TGTGCCAGCAATTCGATTACCACAGATACGCAGTATTTT. This encodes CASNSITTDTQYF.

V usage is TRBV5-1 and J usage is TRBJ2-5, with 8 bases matching TRBD1. Trimming cost V 4 bases and J 3 bases; bases outside gene matches: 5. The V gene's germline CDR1 is SGHRS and CDR2 YFSETQ. This CDR3 has 14 amino acids. CDR3 nucleotides: TGCGCCAGCAGCCAAGGGACAGGAGAAGAGACCCAGTACTTC. It yields the protein CASSQGTGEETQYF.

This chain connects TRBV6-5 to TRBJ2-1, with 7 bases identical to TRBD1. The length of the CDR3 is 15 residues. V shed 5 bases, J shed 2 bases, and the junction held 6 bases outside the gene matches. Looked up from germline, CDR1 is MNHEY and CDR2 is SVGAGI. CDR3 DNA sequence: TGTGCCAGCAGTCCCACAGGGGCCCCCTACAATGAGCAGTTCTTC. Translation: CASSPTGAPYNEQFF.

The CDR3 bases are TGTGCCAGCTCACCTTTCCGGGGGGGCAATGAGCAGTTCTTC. As protein: CASSPFRGGNEQFF. The chain combines TRBV18 with TRBJ2-1; 8 bases fit TRBD2. The CDR3 contains 14 residues. Losses at the gene ends were 3 bases for V and 6 bases for J; bases not matched to a gene: 4. The V gene's germline CDR1 is KGHSH and CDR2 LQKENI.

This chain links TRBV27 with TRBJ2-5; TRBD2 agrees at 12 bases. CDR3 length: 15 residues. V dropped 3 bases and J dropped 3; count of bases not matched to a gene: 2. Per germline, CDR1 MNHEY and CDR2 SMNVEV (reference sequence). DNA for the CDR3: TGTGCCAGCAGTTTCCTAGCGGGGGGGGAAGAGACCCAGTACTTC. Translated, it gives CASSFLAGGEETQYF.

J is TRBJ2-1 and V is TRBV19, with 11 nucleotides matching TRBD2. V shed 3 bases and J 9 bases; nucleotides not matched to a gene: 4. This CDR3 contains 14 residues. The germline gives CDR1 LNHDA, CDR2 SQIVND (reference sequence). The CDR3 DNA is TGTGCCAGTAGTATCCTAGCGGGAGGAATTGAGCAGTTCTTC. Translation gives CASSILAGGIEQFF. Using reference TRBV19 and TRBJ2-1 for the parts outside the CDR3, the full variable domain is DGGITQSPKYLFRKEGQNVTLSCEQNLNHDAMYWYRQDPGQGLRLIYYSQIVNDFQKGDIAEGYSVSREKKESFPLTVTSAQKNPTAFYLCASSILAGGIEQFFGPGTRLTVL.

The rearrangement links TRBV29-1 to TRBJ2-7; TRBD1 matches at 10 bases. Trimming removed 5 bases from V and 8 bases from J; junction bases left unmatched: 9. Germline V CDR1 and CDR2: SQVTM, ANQGSEA. The CDR3 contains 13 residues. For the CDR3, the DNA is TGCAGCGTTAAACCGGGACAGGGGAGTCAGCAGTACTTC. Translating gives CSVKPGQGSQQYF.

The rearrangement joins TRBV6-5 to TRBJ2-5, with TRBD2 matching over 8 bases. Trimming took 2 bases from V and 5 from J; bases not matched to a gene: 4. CDR3 length: 14 amino acids. Looked up from germline, CDR1 is MNHEY and CDR2 is SVGAGI. The CDR3 DNA follows: TGTGCCAGCAGTTACGTTGCGGGAGGCGAGACCCAGTACTTC. Its translation: CASSYVAGGETQYF.

The CDR3 loop reads CASSLAPSGSGQETQYF. CDR3 DNA: TGCGCCAGCAGCTTGGCCCCTAGCGGGAGTGGACAAGAGACCCAGTACTTC. The chain links TRBV5-1 to TRBJ2-5, with 10 nucleotides matching TRBD2. The CDR3 has 17 amino acids. The germline CDR1 and CDR2 sequences are SGHRS and YFSETQ. V trimming: 0 bases; J trimming: 2 bases; junction bases outside the gene matches: 7.

The chain recombines TRBV7-2 with TRBJ2-2; a weak D match, TRBD1 (6 bases). The CDR3 has 14 residues. Germline V gene data show CDR1 as SGHTA and CDR2 as FQGNSA. Trimming pared 5 bases from V and 5 bases from J, leaving 12 bases between. The CDR3 loop is CASSPSQGTGELFF. CDR3 in DNA: TGTGCCAGCAGCCCCTCACAGGGAACCGGGGAGCTGTTTTTT.

The rearrangement uses TRBV7-8 and TRBJ1-1; D not certain. V lost 0 bases, J lost 3 bases, and 5 bases lay in between. This CDR3 contains 13 residues. The germline CDR1 and CDR2 sequences are SGHVS and FQNEAQ. In DNA, the CDR3 is TGTGCCAGCAGCTTAGCGAGTTACACTGAAGCTTTCTTT. Its translation is CASSLASYTEAFF.

About this clone: One end of the junction varies from germline; a read error may be responsible. The chain links TRBV7-6 to TRBJ1-2; possibly TRBD1 for D (5 bases). The CDR3 totals 12 residues. Looked up from germline, CDR1 is SGHVS and CDR2 is FNYEAQ. CDR3: CASGPQVSSFHF. CDR3 sequence (DNA): TGTGCCAGCGGACCACAGGTCTCGAGTTTCCACTTC.

The rearrangement joins TRBV6-4 to TRBJ1-2, with 8 bases identical to TRBD1. V shed 9 bases and J 0 bases; nucleotides not matched to a gene: 12. CDR1 and CDR2 from the germline V gene are MRHNA and SNTAGT. The CDR3 extends over 16 amino acids. CDR3 sequence: CARRSQEDRANYGYTF. CDR3 coding DNA: TGTGCCAGGAGATCTCAGGAGGACAGGGCTAACTATGGCTACACCTTC.

As to this clone: The junction differs from germline at one of its ends, possibly a read error. The chain has TRBV19 and TRBJ1-2, with D possibly TRBD1 on 6 matching bases. From germline, CDR1 is LNHDA and CDR2 SQIVND (reference sequence). The CDR3 contains 12 residues. The DNA for the CDR3 is TGTGCCAGTAGTCCTGGGGGCAGGGGACTCCTCTTC. Its protein is CASSPGGRGLLF.

The CDR3 protein is CASSARFSGNTIYF. The CDR3 DNA reads TGTGCCAGCAGCGCCCGTTTCTCTGGAAACACCATATATTTT. This chain joins TRBV9 and TRBJ1-3; no clear D. V lost 3 bases and J 0 bases, leaving 7 bases between the germline ends. Germline CDR1 reads SGDLS; CDR2 reads YYNGEE. The CDR3 totals 14 residues. Based on the CDR3 plus reference TRBV9 and TRBJ1-3, the full variable domain is DSGVTQTPKHLITATGQRVTLRCSPRSGDLSVYWYQQSLDQGLQFLIQYYNGEERAKGNILERFSAQQFPDLHSELNLSSLELGDSALYFCASSARFSGNTIYFGEGSWLTVV.

The chain combines TRBV10-3 with TRBJ2-2; 8 nucleotides line up with TRBD1. From germline, CDR1 is ENHRY and CDR2 SYGVKD. The V gene end was trimmed by 5 bases and the J gene end by 7 bases; junction bases not matched to a gene: 9. CDR3 length: 15 amino acids. Here the CDR3 DNA reads TGTGCCATCAGTAGCTTGTCAGGGGGCAGCGGGGAGCTGTTTTTT. Amino acid sequence: CAISSLSGGSGELFF.

The rearrangement joins TRBV5-1 to TRBJ1-4, with D perhaps TRBD1 (6 bases). Trimming removed 4 bases at V and 4 bases at J, with 14 bases between. This CDR3 is 15 amino acids long. Germline V gives CDR1 SGHRS, CDR2 YFSETQ. This chain's CDR3 is CASSPRKGVNEKLFF. The CDR3, as DNA: TGCGCCAGCAGCCCAAGGAAGGGGGTTAATGAAAAACTGTTTTTT.

This clone was detected only once. This chain uses TRBV5-1 with TRBJ1-2; a weak D match, TRBD1 (5 bases). Germline loops: CDR1 SGHRS, CDR2 YFSETQ. This CDR3 is 14 amino acids long. V gave up 0 bases and J gave up 6 bases, with 12 bases separating them. The CDR3 loop is CASSLGPGNHGYTF. In DNA form, the CDR3 reads TGCGCCAGCAGCTTGGGGCCAGGGAATCATGGCTACACCTTC.

The V and J genes are TRBV19 and TRBJ2-6; 8 nucleotides match TRBD2. The CDR3 length is 19 residues. J was trimmed by 0 bases and V by 6 bases; bases with no gene match: 13. Germline assignment: CDR1 LNHDA and CDR2 SQIVND (reference sequence). CDR3 loop: CASSTVGVAGGSGANVLTF. CDR3 DNA: TGTGCCAGTAGCACTGTGGGGGTTGCGGGAGGCTCTGGGGCCAACGTCCTGACTTTC.

The chain links TRBV9 to TRBJ2-3; D is possibly TRBD2 (5 bases). Trimming removed 0 bases at V and 0 bases at J, with 11 bases between. The germline V gene encodes CDR1 SGDLS and CDR2 YYNGEE. This CDR3 contains 16 residues. Here the CDR3 DNA reads TGTGCCAGCAGCGTAGCTCCGGGGTCTAGCACAGATACGCAGTATTTT. Translating gives CASSVAPGSSTDTQYF.

V is TRBV30 and J is TRBJ2-2; 9 bases agree with TRBD1. The V segment lost 0 bases and the J segment 5 bases; nucleotides outside the gene matches: 1. Germline V gene lookup returns CDR1 GTSNPN and CDR2 SVGIG (reference sequence). This CDR3 comprises 14 residues. The CDR3 nucleotides are TGTGCCTGGAGTGTCGGGACAGGGACCGGGGAGCTGTTTTTT. Protein sequence: CAWSVGTGTGELFF.